This entry lists 23 T cell receptor beta chains sequenced from one sample in a study of CD8 T cells in ankylosing spondylitis. Study-wide findings and caveats: Ankylosing spondylitis blood appeared to carry a characteristic TCR beta motif of seven to nine highly homologous variants.

Via MiXCR, TCRdb re-called the 5' RACE reads, giving one row per CDR3 protein. This sample carries 800,000 to 900,000 distinct CDR3 sequences, 12% of them seen once, and the ten largest clones take more than 0.5%. Their antigen targets remain unknown. Sequencing was carried out using blood, either unsorted or a sorted T cell fraction (not recorded which). Source of these receptors: a male donor with ankylosing spondylitis.

The V and J genes are TRBV12-3 or TRBV12-4 and TRBJ2-3; tentative D call: TRBD2 (6 bases). CDR3 length: 15 amino acids. V lost 7 bases to trimming and J lost 5 bases, with 19 bases between them. The CDR3: CASTQNPTGRDTQYF. CDR3 nucleotide sequence: TGTGCCAGCACCCAAAACCCCACCGGGAGAGATACGCAGTATTTT.

The gene calls are TRBV20-1 and TRBJ2-2; D is perhaps TRBD1 or TRBD2 (5 bases each). Trimming cost V 3 bases and J 5 bases, with 16 bases left between them. This CDR3 comprises 15 residues. Germline CDR1 reads DFQATT; CDR2 reads SNEGSKA (reference sequence). The CDR3 DNA follows: TGCAGTGCTAGCCGGGGCAGGGCCGGGACCGGGGAGCTGTTTTTT. Protein product: CSASRGRAGTGELFF.

This clonotype was seen at least ten times. The rearrangement uses TRBV20-1 and TRBJ1-3; D unclear. The CDR3 has 14 amino acids. Germline-derived CDR1 and CDR2 are DFQATT and SNEGSKA (reference sequence). V shed 6 bases and J shed 0 bases, with 12 bases lying between them. The DNA for the CDR3 is TGCAGTGCGCTTCCCGAGGGCTCTGGAAACACCATATATTTT. This translates into CSALPEGSGNTIYF.

In this sample, this clonotype turned up a few times. The chain employs TRBV6-7 and TRBJ2-7; either TRBD1 or TRBD2 may supply D (5 bases each). TRBV6-7 is treated as an ORF (open reading frame) with a function not yet certain. The CDR3 covers 14 residues. V was shortened by 2 bases and J by 2 bases, with 10 bases between the two germline ends. CDR3 nucleotide sequence: TGTGCCAGCAGTTACCAGCGAGGGGCCTACGAGCAGTACTTC. Amino acid sequence: CASSYQRGAYEQYF.

This clonotype was seen more than once but under ten times. The chain carries TRBV7-6 and TRBJ1-6; TRBD1 aligns across 10 bases. The J segment lost 6 bases and the V segment lost 1 base, leaving 9 bases of the junction unmatched. The length of the CDR3 is 18 residues. The germline V gene has CDR1 SGHVS and CDR2 FNYEAQ. This CDR3 is CASSLVGGTGDINSPLHF. CDR3 nucleotide sequence: TGTGCCAGCAGCTTAGTCGGCGGGACAGGGGACATTAATTCACCCCTCCACTTT. Complete variable domain (other parts from reference TRBV7-6 and TRBJ1-6): GAGVSQSPRYKVTKRGQDVALRCDPISGHVSLYWYRQALGQGPEFLTYFNYEAQQDKSGLPNDRFSAERPEGSISTLTIQRTEQRDSAMYRCASSLVGGTGDINSPLHFGNGTRLTVT.

This clonotype was recorded at least ten times. This sequence joins TRBV12-3 or TRBV12-4 and TRBJ1-1; 10 bases are shared with TRBD1. V shed 5 bases and J 6 bases; nucleotides not matched to a gene: 9. This CDR3 spans 15 amino acids. CDR3 protein: CASSTWTGGLAEAFF. The CDR3 coding sequence is TGTGCCAGCAGTACATGGACAGGGGGTTTGGCTGAAGCTTTCTTT.

In this sample, this clonotype turned up a few times. The chain joins TRBV20-1 to TRBJ2-5, with 9 bases fitting TRBD2. V trimming: 1 base; J trimming: 4 bases; junction bases outside the gene matches: 4. The CDR3 length is 14 residues. Looked up from germline, CDR1 is DFQATT and CDR2 is SNEGSKA (reference sequence). The DNA for the CDR3 is TGCAGTGCTAGAGTAGCGGGAGTGCGAGAGACCCAGTACTTC. Its translation is CSARVAGVRETQYF.

V gene TRBV7-9 combines with J gene TRBJ2-1; either TRBD1 or TRBD2 may supply D (6 bases each). The CDR3 runs to 13 residues. Germline V gene sequence: CDR1 SEHNR, CDR2 FQNEAQ (reference sequence). V was pared by 1 base and J by 13 bases, with 14 bases between. The CDR3 DNA reads TGTGCCAGCAGCTTAGGGGGGGCGAGAAAACAGTTCTTC. Amino acids: CASSLGGARKQFF.

This clonotype has a handful of counts. The CDR3 DNA sequence: TGTGCCAGCAGCACCGGGACGGAGTACGAGCAGTACTTC. As protein: CASSTGTEYEQYF. The chain carries TRBV5-6 and TRBJ2-7, with D perhaps matching TRBD1 or TRBD2 (5 bases each). Per germline, CDR1 SGHDT and CDR2 YYEEEE. Deletions cut 4 bases from V and 4 bases from J, with 12 bases between. The CDR3 is 13 residues long.

This clonotype appeared a few times. V and J are TRBV5-6 and TRBJ1-5; TRBD1 matches 9 bases. V gave up 8 bases and J gave up 4 bases; unmatched junction bases: 10. Germline V lookup: CDR1 SGHDT, CDR2 YYEEEE. The CDR3 has 15 amino acids. CDR3 DNA: TGTGCCAGTAAACGTGGACAGGGGTGGAATCAGCCCCAGCATTTT. It codes for CASKRGQGWNQPQHF. Supplemented by reference TRBV5-6 and TRBJ1-5, the full variable domain reads DAGVTQSPTHLIKTRGQQVTLRCSPKSGHDTVSWYQQALGQGPQFIFQYYEEEERQRGNFPDRFSGHQFPNYSSELNVNALLLGDSALYLCASKRGQGWNQPQHFGDGTRLSIL.

This clonotype appeared a few times. The rearrangement uses TRBV7-2 and TRBJ2-3; 9 nucleotides line up with TRBD2. Germline loops: CDR1 SGHTA, CDR2 FQGNSA. V shed 3 bases and J 4 bases; nucleotides not matched to a gene: 5. This CDR3 spans 15 amino acids. The CDR3 sequence is CASSFRSGSSDTQYF. CDR3 bases: TGTGCCAGCAGCTTCCGTAGCGGGAGTTCAGATACGCAGTATTTT.

The V call is TRBV18, the J call TRBJ1-1; 9 nucleotides line up with TRBD1. CDR1 and CDR2 from the germline V gene are KGHSH and LQKENI. CDR3 length: 14 residues. V was clipped by 1 base and J by 6 bases; unmatched bases: 3. The DNA for the CDR3 is TGTGCCAGCTCACCACGGGACAGGGTTGCTGAAGCTTTCTTT. Translated: CASSPRDRVAEAFF.

J is TRBJ2-2 and V is TRBV4-3; 9 positions agree with TRBD2. Trimming at V came to 4 bases and at J to 7 bases, leaving 13 bases not matched to a gene. CDR1 and CDR2 (germline): LGHNA, YSLEER. The CDR3 is made up of 17 amino acids. The DNA for the CDR3 is TGCGCCAGCAGCCCCCTGGTGGTAGCGGGAGTCGGCGGGGAGCTGTTTTTT. It encodes CASSPLVVAGVGGELFF.

V gene TRBV20-1 combines with J gene TRBJ2-5, with D perhaps TRBD2 (6 bases). Germline CDR1 reads DFQATT; CDR2 reads SNEGSKA (reference sequence). V lost 5 bases, J lost 6 bases, and 19 bases lay in between. This CDR3 contains 14 residues. As DNA, the CDR3 is TGCAGTGCTGCTCCTCTACTAGCTTTACAGACCCAGTACTTC. It codes for CSAAPLLALQTQYF.

The sample holds a few counts of this clonotype. This chain links TRBV28 with TRBJ1-1, with D uncertain. V was pared by 4 bases and J by 1 base, with 13 bases between. The germline CDR1 and CDR2 sequences are MDHEN and SYDVKM. The CDR3 is 15 residues long. CDR3 protein: CASSSLNPKNTEAFF. In DNA form, the CDR3 reads TGTGCCAGCAGTTCCCTCAACCCGAAGAACACTGAAGCTTTCTTT. The whole variable domain, remainder taken from reference TRBV28 and TRBJ1-1, is DVKVTQSSRYLVKRTGEKVFLECVQDMDHENMFWYRQDPGLGLRLIYFSYDVKMKEKGDIPEGYSVSREKKERFSLILESASTNQTSMYLCASSSLNPKNTEAFFGQGTRLTVV.

The V gene is TRBV29-1, the J gene TRBJ1-5; D is undetermined. V was clipped by 3 bases and J by 4 bases, with 7 bases between them. The CDR3 is 12 amino acids. Per the germline V gene, CDR1 is SQVTM and CDR2 is ANQGSEA. The CDR3 reads CSVDGGNQPQHF. CDR3 sequence (DNA): TGCAGCGTTGATGGCGGAAATCAGCCCCAGCATTTT.

The chain employs TRBV20-1 and TRBJ2-3; TRBD2 aligns across 8 bases. CDR1 and CDR2 (germline): DFQATT, SNEGSKA (reference sequence). V gave up 3 bases and J gave up 2 bases; unmatched junction bases: 7. This CDR3 has 15 amino acids. The CDR3: CSASGRGGDTDTQYF. CDR3 in DNA: TGCAGTGCTAGTGGTCGGGGGGGCGACACAGATACGCAGTATTTT.

Many counts were recorded for this clonotype. The chain uses TRBV30 and TRBJ2-6; TRBD1 matches 9 bases. In germline, CDR1 is GTSNPN, CDR2 SVGIG (reference sequence). The length of the CDR3 is 17 residues. The V gene end was trimmed by 2 bases and the J gene end by 0 bases; junction bases not matched to a gene: 5. CDR3: CAWSRDRVSSGANVLTF. For the CDR3, the DNA is TGTGCCTGGAGTCGGGACAGGGTCAGCTCTGGGGCCAACGTCCTGACTTTC.

This clonotype was detected ten times or more. V and J are TRBV12-3 or TRBV12-4 and TRBJ2-1, with 8 bases identical to TRBD1. The CDR3 has 14 residues. The junction had 9 bases not matched to a gene; V was cut back by 7 bases and J by 7 bases. This chain's CDR3 is CASTPTGAGNEQFF. The CDR3 DNA reads TGTGCCAGCACCCCGACAGGGGCGGGAAATGAGCAGTTCTTC.

This clonotype was found a few times. The chain links TRBV5-1 to TRBJ1-3; D uncertain. V lost 0 bases, J lost 0 bases, and 13 bases lay in between. The V gene's germline CDR1 is SGHRS and CDR2 YFSETQ. CDR3 length equals 17 residues. The CDR3, as DNA: TGCGCCAGCAGCTTGGGGGCACCAATCAACTCTGGAAACACCATATATTTT. Translation: CASSLGAPINSGNTIYF.

The chain has TRBV19 and TRBJ1-2, with no clear D. V lost 6 bases and J lost 5, with 13 bases in between. The CDR3 contains 13 residues. CDR1 LNHDA and CDR2 SQIVND come from the germline V gene (reference sequence). CDR3 nucleotide sequence: TGTGCCAGTAGAACTGCCGGCAGATATGGCTACACCTTC. Translating gives CASRTAGRYGYTF. The full variable domain, in which reference TRBV19 and TRBJ1-2 provide the parts outside the CDR3, is DGGITQSPKYLFRKEGQNVTLSCEQNLNHDAMYWYRQDPGQGLRLIYYSQIVNDFQKGDIAEGYSVSREKKESFPLTVTSAQKNPTAFYLCASRTAGRYGYTFGSGTRLTVV.

The chain recombines TRBV20-1 with TRBJ2-7; D remains unclear. The CDR3 loop spans 15 amino acids. Looked up from germline, CDR1 is DFQATT and CDR2 is SNEGSKA (reference sequence). The V and J ends lost 6 bases and 0 bases respectively, with 18 bases between them. In DNA, the CDR3 is TGCAGTGCAGAACAACTATCGGGCAGCTCCTACGAGCAGTACTTC. Amino acids: CSAEQLSGSSYEQYF.

The rearrangement joins TRBV30 to TRBJ1-3; D is unresolved. Trimming removed 5 bases at V and 4 bases at J, with 6 bases between. CDR1 and CDR2 from the germline V gene are GTSNPN and SVGIG (reference sequence). The CDR3 consists of 11 residues. This CDR3 reads CAWGSGNTIYF. As DNA, the CDR3 is TGTGCCTGGGGGTCCGGAAACACCATATATTTT. The whole variable domain, filled in from reference TRBV30 and TRBJ1-3, reads SQTIHQWPATLVQPVGSPLSLECTVEGTSNPNLYWYRQAAGRGLQLLFYSVGIGQISSEVPQNLSASRPQDRQFILSSKKLLLSDSGFYLCAWGSGNTIYFGEGSWLTVV.